The rows below give T cell receptor beta chains drawn from one sample of a study of technical replicates of blood from a few donors. Data came from immunoSEQ multiplex PCR; TCRdb stores just in-frame clones and leaves some out. Among approximately 84,000 clones listed, roughly 98% were seen once. The material sequenced was T cells isolated from PBMCs. Every receptor here comes from a human donor in good health. The CDR3 runs from the conserved cysteine through the conserved F or W. A D gene is named only where the DNA matches it firmly. Expanded clones are given a class, and other clones once, few, many or no size at all.

cdr3_nt	cdr3_aa	clone_size	d_call	v_call	j_call
TGTGCCAGCCGACCTGGGGACAGGGGGCCCTACGAGCAGTACTTC	CASRPGDRGPYEQYF	.	TRBD1	TRBV28	TRBJ2-7
TGTGCCAGCAGGGGCTTTAACACTGAAGCTTTCTTT	CASRGFNTEAFF	.	.	TRBV6-1	TRBJ1-1
TGCGCCAGCAGCTCTGCCAGCGGGAGGGCCGTAGAGACCCAGTACTTC	CASSSASGRAVETQYF	.	TRBD2	TRBV5-1	TRBJ2-5
TGTGCCAGCTCTTTAAGGGGCAGCTCTGGAAACACCATATATTTT	CASSLRGSSGNTIYF	.	.	TRBV7-6	TRBJ1-3
TGTGCCATCAGTGCGACAATAGCGGGGGGCAACGAGCAGTACTTC	CAISATIAGGNEQYF	.	TRBD2	TRBV10-3	TRBJ2-7
TGCGCCAGCGGGAGGGGAAACACAGATACGCAGTATTTT	CASGRGNTDTQYF	.	TRBD2	TRBV10-1	TRBJ2-3
TGTGCCAGCAGGGGACTAGCGGGGGAGCAGAGGAACACCGGGGAGCTGTTTTTT	CASRGLAGEQRNTGELFF	.	TRBD2	TRBV2	TRBJ2-2
TGTGCCAGCAGCCCCGGGACAGGAAATCCTAACTATGGCTACACCTTC	CASSPGTGNPNYGYTF	.	TRBD1	TRBV9	TRBJ1-2
TGTGCCAGCAGTTTATATGGCCGACAGGCTAGCAATCAGCCCCAGCATTTT	CASSLYGRQASNQPQHF	.	.	TRBV28	TRBJ1-5
TGTGCCAGTAGTACACAGGGGACGGGAGGCTACACCTTC	CASSTQGTGGYTF	.	TRBD1	TRBV19	TRBJ1-2
TGTGCCAGTAGCCTAGCGGGGGGGCCTCGGGAGACCCAGTACTTC	CASSLAGGPRETQYF	.	TRBD2	TRBV19	TRBJ2-5
TGTGCCAGCAGCCCTATCGGACAGGGCTCTGGGGCCAACGTCCTGACTTTC	CASSPIGQGSGANVLTF	.	TRBD1	TRBV7-6	TRBJ2-6
TGCGCCAGCAGCACCCACCGGGACAGGGGCTACAATGAGCAGTTCTTC	CASSTHRDRGYNEQFF	.	TRBD1	TRBV4-1	TRBJ2-1
TGTGCCAGCGGGCTGCACACTGAAGCTTTCTTT	CASGLHTEAFF	.	.	TRBV28	TRBJ1-1
TGCGCCAGCAGCTTGGCCGGAGCGGGGCCGGCAGATACGCAGTATTTT	CASSLAGAGPADTQYF	.	TRBD2	TRBV5-1	TRBJ2-3
TGCGCCAGCAGCGCGGGGACAGGGGATCAGCAGCAGTACTTC	CASSAGTGDQQQYF	.	TRBD1	TRBV5-1	TRBJ2-7
TGTGCCAGCAGCCTGTGGGGGGGCGGCTATGGCTACACCTTC	CASSLWGGGYGYTF	.	.	TRBV5-6	TRBJ1-2
TGTGCCATCAGTGAGGGACAGGAAACCCCCTACGAGCAGTACTTC	CAISEGQETPYEQYF	.	TRBD1	TRBV10-3	TRBJ2-7
TGCAGTGCTAGTCAGGGGGAGACCCAGTACTTC	CSASQGETQYF	.	.	TRBV20-1	TRBJ2-5
TGTGCCAGCAGCACTGACAGGCATGGTGACGAGCAGTACTTC	CASSTDRHGDEQYF	.	.	TRBV7-9	TRBJ2-7
TGTGCCAGCAGTTTAACTAGCGCCTACGAGCAGTACTTC	CASSLTSAYEQYF	.	TRBD2	TRBV27	TRBJ2-7
TGTGCCATCTTCCTCGGAAAGTCTGAGGAGACTAGCGGGAGGAAAATGAGAGAGACCCAGTACTTC	CAIFLGKSEETSGRKMRETQYF	once	TRBD2	TRBV10-3	TRBJ2-5
TGTGCCAGCAGCTTAGATGGCGGCCACTCCTACAATGAGCAGTTCTTC	CASSLDGGHSYNEQFF	.	.	TRBV11-3	TRBJ2-1
TGTGCCAGCAGCGTCGGACAAAACTCCTACGAGCAGTACTTC	CASSVGQNSYEQYF	once	.	TRBV9	TRBJ2-7
TGTGCCAGCAGCTCAATTAGCGGGAGGGCCGGGACCGGGGAGCTGTTTTTT	CASSSISGRAGTGELFF	.	TRBD2	TRBV7-2	TRBJ2-2
TGCGCCAGCAGTGAGGCAGGGGGCAACACAGATACGCAGTATTTT	CASSEAGGNTDTQYF	.	TRBD1	TRBV10-2	TRBJ2-3
TGTGCCAGCAGCACACTCACCGGGAATGAGCAGTTCTTC	CASSTLTGNEQFF	once	.	TRBV7-6	TRBJ2-1
TGTGCCAGCAGCGTAGGACAGTCTACCTACAATGAGCAGTTCTTC	CASSVGQSTYNEQFF	.	.	TRBV9	TRBJ2-1
TGTGCCAGCAGCCTCCGGACTAGCGGGGGGGCAGATACGCAGTATTTT	CASSLRTSGGADTQYF	.	TRBD2	TRBV9	TRBJ2-3
TGCAGCGTTCCCGTGATGGGGGCCTACTACAATGAGCAGTTCTTC	CSVPVMGAYYNEQFF	.	.	TRBV29-1	TRBJ2-1
TGCGCCAGCAGTGAGTCAACAGGGGCCCACGAGCAGTACTTC	CASSESTGAHEQYF	.	TRBD1	TRBV10-1	TRBJ2-7
TGTGCCAGCAGTTTCGAGAGGGAGTACACTGAAGCTTTCTTT	CASSFEREYTEAFF	.	.	TRBV11-2	TRBJ1-1
TGTGCCAGCAGCTTGAACAGCGGCAGCAATCAGCCCCAGCATTTT	CASSLNSGSNQPQHF	.	.	TRBV11-3	TRBJ1-5
TGTGCCAGCAGCACAGGGTCCTACAATGAGCAGTTCTTC	CASSTGSYNEQFF	.	.	TRBV28	TRBJ2-1
TGTGCCAGCACCTTTCCCTCGGACAGGGGTGGCACAGATACGCAGTATTTT	CASTFPSDRGGTDTQYF	.	TRBD1	TRBV28	TRBJ2-3
TGTGCCAGCAGAAACAGCGGGGGGGCCGACGAGCAGTACTTC	CASRNSGGADEQYF	.	TRBD2	TRBV7-9	TRBJ2-7
TGTGCCAGCAGTCAGTTAAATGAGCAGTTCTTC	CASSQLNEQFF	.	.	TRBV6-5	TRBJ2-1
TGTGCCAGCAGCGTCGGAGGACCCCTCCTCACTGAAGCTTTCTTT	CASSVGGPLLTEAFF	.	.	TRBV9	TRBJ1-1
TGTGCCAGCAGCTTGGAACGGGAGGCCAATGAGCAGTTCTTC	CASSLEREANEQFF	.	TRBD2	TRBV7-4	TRBJ2-1
TGTGCCAGCAGTTTAATGGGGCCAGGGCCCAATTCACCCCTCCACTTT	CASSLMGPGPNSPLHF	.	.	TRBV27	TRBJ1-6
TGTGCCAGCATAGAGAGCTACGAGCAGTACTTC	CASIESYEQYF	.	.	TRBV11-2	TRBJ2-7
TGTGCCAGCAGCGTAGGCCTAGTGGGCTACAATGAGCAGTTCTTC	CASSVGLVGYNEQFF	.	.	TRBV9	TRBJ2-1
TGCGCCAGCAGCCAAGATCTAGGGAGCATATATTTT	CASSQDLGSIYF	.	.	TRBV4-1	TRBJ1-3
TGCAGCGTTGAGTTAGGACAGGGGGCTCTCTACGAGCAGTACTTC	CSVELGQGALYEQYF	.	TRBD1	TRBV29-1	TRBJ2-7